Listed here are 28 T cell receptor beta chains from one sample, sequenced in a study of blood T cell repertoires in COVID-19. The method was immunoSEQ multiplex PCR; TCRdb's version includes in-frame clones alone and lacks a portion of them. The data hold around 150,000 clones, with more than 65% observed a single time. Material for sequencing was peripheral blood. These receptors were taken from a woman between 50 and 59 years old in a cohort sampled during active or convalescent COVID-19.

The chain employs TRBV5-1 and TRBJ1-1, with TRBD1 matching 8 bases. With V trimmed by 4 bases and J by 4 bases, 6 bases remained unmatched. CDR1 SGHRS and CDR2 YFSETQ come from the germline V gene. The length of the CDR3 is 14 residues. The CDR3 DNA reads TGCGCCAGCAGCGTGATAACAGGGGGCACTGAAGCTTTCTTT. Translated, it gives CASSVITGGTEAFF. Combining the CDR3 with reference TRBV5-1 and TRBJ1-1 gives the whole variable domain KAGVTQTPRYLIKTRGQQVTLSCSPISGHRSVSWYQQTPGQGLQFLFEYFSETQRNKGNFPGRFSGRQFSNSRSEMNVSTLELGDSALYLCASSVITGGTEAFFGQGTRLTVV.

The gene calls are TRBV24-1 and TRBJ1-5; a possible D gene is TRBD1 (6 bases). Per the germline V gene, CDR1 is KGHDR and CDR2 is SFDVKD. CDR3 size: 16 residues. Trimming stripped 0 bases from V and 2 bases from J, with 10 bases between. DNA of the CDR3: TGTGCCACCAGTGATTTGTCAGGGGACGGCAATCAGCCCCAGCATTTT. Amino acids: CATSDLSGDGNQPQHF.

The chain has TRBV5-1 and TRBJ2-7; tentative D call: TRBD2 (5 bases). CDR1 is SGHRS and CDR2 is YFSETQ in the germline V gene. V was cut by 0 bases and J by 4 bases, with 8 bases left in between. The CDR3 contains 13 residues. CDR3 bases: TGCGCCAGCAGCTTGGGACGGGAATACGAGCAGTACTTC. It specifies CASSLGREYEQYF. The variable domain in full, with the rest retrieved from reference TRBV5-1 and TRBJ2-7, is KAGVTQTPRYLIKTRGQQVTLSCSPISGHRSVSWYQQTPGQGLQFLFEYFSETQRNKGNFPGRFSGRQFSNSRSEMNVSTLELGDSALYLCASSLGREYEQYFGPGTRLTVT.

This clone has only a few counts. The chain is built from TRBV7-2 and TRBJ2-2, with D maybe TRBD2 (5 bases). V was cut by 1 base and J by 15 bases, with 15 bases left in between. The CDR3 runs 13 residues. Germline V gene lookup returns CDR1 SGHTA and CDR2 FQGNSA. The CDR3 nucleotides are TGTGCCAGCAGCTTAGGAGTCCTCGGGGTGGTGTTTTTT. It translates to CASSLGVLGVVFF. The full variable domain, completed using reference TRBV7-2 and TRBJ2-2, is GAGVSQSPSNKVTEKGKDVELRCDPISGHTALYWYRQSLGQGLEFLIYFQGNSAPDKSGLPSDRFSAERTGGSVSTLTIQRTQQEDSAVYLCASSLGVLGVVFFGEGSRLTVL.

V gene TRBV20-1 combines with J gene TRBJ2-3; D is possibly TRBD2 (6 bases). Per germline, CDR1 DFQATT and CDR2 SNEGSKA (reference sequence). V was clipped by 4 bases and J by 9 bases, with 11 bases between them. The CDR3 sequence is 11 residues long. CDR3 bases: TGCAGTGCTACGGGACTGTCGACGCAGTATTTT. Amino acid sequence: CSATGLSTQYF.

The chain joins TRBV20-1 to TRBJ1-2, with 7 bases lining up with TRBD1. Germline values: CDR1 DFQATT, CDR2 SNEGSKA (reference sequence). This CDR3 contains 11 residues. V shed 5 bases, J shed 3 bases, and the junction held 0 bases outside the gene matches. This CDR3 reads CSADRDYGYTF. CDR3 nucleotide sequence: TGCAGTGCTGACAGGGACTATGGCTACACCTTC.

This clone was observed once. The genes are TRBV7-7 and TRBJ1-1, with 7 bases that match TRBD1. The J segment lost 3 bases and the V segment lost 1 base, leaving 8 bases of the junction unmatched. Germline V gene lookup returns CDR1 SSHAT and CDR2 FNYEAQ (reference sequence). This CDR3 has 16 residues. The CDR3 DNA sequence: TGTGCCAGCAGCTTAGAAGTTCCAGGGGGGCACACTGAAGCTTTCTTT. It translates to CASSLEVPGGHTEAFF.

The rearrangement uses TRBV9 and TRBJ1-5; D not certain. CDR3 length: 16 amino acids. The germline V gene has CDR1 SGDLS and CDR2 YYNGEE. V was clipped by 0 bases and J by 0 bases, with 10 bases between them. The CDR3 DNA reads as TGTGCCAGCAGCGTAGAGGCAGACTATAGCAATCAGCCCCAGCATTTT. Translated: CASSVEADYSNQPQHF.

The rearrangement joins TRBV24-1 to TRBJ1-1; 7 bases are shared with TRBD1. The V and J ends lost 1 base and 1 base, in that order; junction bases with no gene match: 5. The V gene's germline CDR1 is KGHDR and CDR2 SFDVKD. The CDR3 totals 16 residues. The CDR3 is CATSDFRDSENTEAFF. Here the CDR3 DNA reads TGTGCCACCAGTGATTTCCGGGACAGCGAGAACACTGAAGCTTTCTTT.

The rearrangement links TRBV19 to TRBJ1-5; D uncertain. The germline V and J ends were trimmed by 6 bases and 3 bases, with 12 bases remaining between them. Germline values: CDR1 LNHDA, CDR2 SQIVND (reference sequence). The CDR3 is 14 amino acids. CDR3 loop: CASSPRSPNQPQHF. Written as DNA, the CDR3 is TGTGCCAGTAGCCCCAGGTCTCCCAATCAGCCCCAGCATTTT.

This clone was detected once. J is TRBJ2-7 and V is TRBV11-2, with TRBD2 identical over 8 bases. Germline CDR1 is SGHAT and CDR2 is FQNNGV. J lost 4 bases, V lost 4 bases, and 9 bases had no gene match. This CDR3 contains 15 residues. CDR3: CASSSPAGVGYEQYF. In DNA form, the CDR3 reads TGTGCCAGCAGCTCCCCAGCGGGGGTCGGTTACGAGCAGTACTTC. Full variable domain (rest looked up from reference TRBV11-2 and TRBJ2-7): EAGVAQSPRYKIIEKRQSVAFWCNPISGHATLYWYQQILGQGPKLLIQFQNNGVVDDSQLPKDRFSAERLKGVDSTLKIQPAKLEDSAVYLCASSSPAGVGYEQYFGPGTRLTVT.

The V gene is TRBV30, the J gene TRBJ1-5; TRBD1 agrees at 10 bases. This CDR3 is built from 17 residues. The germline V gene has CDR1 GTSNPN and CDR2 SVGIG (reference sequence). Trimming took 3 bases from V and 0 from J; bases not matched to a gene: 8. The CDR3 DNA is TGTGCCTGGAGACGGACAGGGGGGAACTATAGCAATCAGCCCCAGCATTTT. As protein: CAWRRTGGNYSNQPQHF.

The CDR3 region is CASSRQGAYSNTEAFF. CDR3 in DNA: TGTGCCAGCAGCCGCCAGGGGGCTTATTCGAACACTGAAGCTTTCTTT. The chain recombines TRBV14 with TRBJ1-1, with 8 bases that match TRBD1. The CDR3 consists of 16 residues. CDR1 and CDR2 from the germline V gene are SGHDN and FVKESK. The J segment lost 1 base and the V segment lost 4 bases, leaving 8 bases of the junction unmatched. Supplemented by reference TRBV14 and TRBJ1-1, the full variable domain reads EAGVTQFPSHSVIEKGQTVTLRCDPISGHDNLYWYRRVMGKEIKFLLHFVKESKQDESGMPNNRFLAERTGGTYSTLKVQPAELEDSGVYFCASSRQGAYSNTEAFFGQGTRLTVV.

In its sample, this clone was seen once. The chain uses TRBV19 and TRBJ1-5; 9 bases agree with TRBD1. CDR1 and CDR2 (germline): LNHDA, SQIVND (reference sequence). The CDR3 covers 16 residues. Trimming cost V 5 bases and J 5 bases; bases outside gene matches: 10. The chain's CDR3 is CASSDTGGRSHQPQHF. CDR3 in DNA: TGTGCCAGTAGTGACACAGGGGGCCGGTCTCATCAGCCCCAGCATTTT.

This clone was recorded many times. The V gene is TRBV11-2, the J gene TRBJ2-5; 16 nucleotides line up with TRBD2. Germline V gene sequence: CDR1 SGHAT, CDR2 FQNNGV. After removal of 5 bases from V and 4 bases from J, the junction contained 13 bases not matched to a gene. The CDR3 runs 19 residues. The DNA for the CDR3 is TGTGCCAGCAGCCCTACCGGGACTAGCGGGGGGGCCGCGGGAGAGACCCAGTACTTC. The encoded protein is CASSPTGTSGGAAGETQYF.

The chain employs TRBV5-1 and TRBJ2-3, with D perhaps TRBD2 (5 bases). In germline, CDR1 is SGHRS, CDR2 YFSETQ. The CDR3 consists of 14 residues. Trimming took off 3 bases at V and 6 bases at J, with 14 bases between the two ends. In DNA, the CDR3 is TGCGCCAGCAGCTCTGTTGGACTTTTTGATACGCAGTATTTT. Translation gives CASSSVGLFDTQYF.

DNA of the CDR3: TGCGCCAGCAGCCAAGATCCTAGCGGGGGGGTCAGCTCCTACAATGAGCAGTTCTTC. Translation gives CASSQDPSGGVSSYNEQFF. V is TRBV4-1 and J is TRBJ2-1, with TRBD2 matching 12 bases. This CDR3 has 19 amino acids. The germline CDR1 and CDR2 sequences are MGHRA and YSYEKL. Germline trimming cut 0 bases from V and 0 bases from J; bases unmatched to any gene: 6.

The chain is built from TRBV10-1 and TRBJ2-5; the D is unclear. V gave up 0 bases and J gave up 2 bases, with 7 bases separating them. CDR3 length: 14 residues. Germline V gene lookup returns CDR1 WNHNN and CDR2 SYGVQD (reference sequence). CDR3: CASSESSSQETQYF. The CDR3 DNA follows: TGCGCCAGCAGTGAGTCCTCCTCGCAAGAGACCCAGTACTTC.

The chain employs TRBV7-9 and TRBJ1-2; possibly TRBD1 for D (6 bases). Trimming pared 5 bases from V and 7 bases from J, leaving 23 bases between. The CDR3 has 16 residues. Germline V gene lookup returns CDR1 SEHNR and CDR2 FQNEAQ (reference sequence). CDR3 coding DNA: TGTGCCAGCAGCCAAATCTTTCTCCAGGGGCAACTTGGCTACACCTTC. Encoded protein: CASSQIFLQGQLGYTF.

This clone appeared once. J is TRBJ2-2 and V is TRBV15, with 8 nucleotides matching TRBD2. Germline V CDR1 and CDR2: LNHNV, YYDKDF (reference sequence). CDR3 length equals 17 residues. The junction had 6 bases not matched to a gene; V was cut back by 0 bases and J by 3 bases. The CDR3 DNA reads TGTGCCACCAGCAGAGATTTTGGCGGGGGGTACACCGGGGAGCTGTTTTTT. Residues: CATSRDFGGGYTGELFF.

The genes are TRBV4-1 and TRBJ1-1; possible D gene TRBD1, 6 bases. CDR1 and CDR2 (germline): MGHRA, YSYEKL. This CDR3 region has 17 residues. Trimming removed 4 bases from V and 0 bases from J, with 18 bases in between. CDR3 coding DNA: TGCGCCAGCAGCCGAATTCCGAGGGACACCATGAACACTGAAGCTTTCTTT. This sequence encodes CASSRIPRDTMNTEAFF.

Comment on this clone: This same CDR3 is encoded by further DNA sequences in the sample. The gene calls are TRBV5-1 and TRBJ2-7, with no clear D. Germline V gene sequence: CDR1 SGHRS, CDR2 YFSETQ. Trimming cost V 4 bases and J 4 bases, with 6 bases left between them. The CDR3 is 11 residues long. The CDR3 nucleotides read TGCGCCAGCAGCCGCGAGTACGAGCAGTACTTC. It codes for CASSREYEQYF.

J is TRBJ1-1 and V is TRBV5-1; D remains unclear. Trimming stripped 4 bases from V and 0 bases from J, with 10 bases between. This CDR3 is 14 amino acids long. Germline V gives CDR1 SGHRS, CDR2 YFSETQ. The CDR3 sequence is CASSVYTVNTEAFF. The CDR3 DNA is TGCGCCAGCAGCGTGTATACAGTGAACACTGAAGCTTTCTTT.

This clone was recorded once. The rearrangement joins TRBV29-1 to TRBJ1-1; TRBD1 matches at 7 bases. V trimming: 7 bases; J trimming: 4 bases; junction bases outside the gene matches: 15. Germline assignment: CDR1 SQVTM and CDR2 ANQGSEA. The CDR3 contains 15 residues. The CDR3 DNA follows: TGCAGCGCCCGGGGGAGTACAGGGGTTGTCACTGAAGCTTTCTTT. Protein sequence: CSARGSTGVVTEAFF.

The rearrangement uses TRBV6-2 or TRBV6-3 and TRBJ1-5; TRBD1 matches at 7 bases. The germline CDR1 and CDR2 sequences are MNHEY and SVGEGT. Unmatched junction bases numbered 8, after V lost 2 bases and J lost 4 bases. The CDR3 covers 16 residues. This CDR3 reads CASSYPWAGGNQPQHF. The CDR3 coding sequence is TGTGCCAGCAGTTACCCCTGGGCAGGGGGTAATCAGCCCCAGCATTTT.

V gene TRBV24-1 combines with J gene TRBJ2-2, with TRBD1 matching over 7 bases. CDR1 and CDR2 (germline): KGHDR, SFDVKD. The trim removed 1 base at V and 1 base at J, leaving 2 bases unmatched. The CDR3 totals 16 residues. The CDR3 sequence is CATSDFRQGNTGELFF. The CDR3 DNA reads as TGTGCCACCAGTGATTTTAGACAGGGGAACACCGGGGAGCTGTTTTTT.

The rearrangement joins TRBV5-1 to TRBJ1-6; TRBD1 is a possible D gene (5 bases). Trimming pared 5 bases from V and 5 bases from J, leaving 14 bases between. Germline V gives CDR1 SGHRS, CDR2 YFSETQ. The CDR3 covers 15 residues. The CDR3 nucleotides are TGCGCCAGCAGACCTTCGACAGAGGATAATTCACCCCTCCACTTT. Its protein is CASRPSTEDNSPLHF. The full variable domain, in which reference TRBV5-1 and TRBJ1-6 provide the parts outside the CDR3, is KAGVTQTPRYLIKTRGQQVTLSCSPISGHRSVSWYQQTPGQGLQFLFEYFSETQRNKGNFPGRFSGRQFSNSRSEMNVSTLELGDSALYLCASRPSTEDNSPLHFGNGTRLTVT.

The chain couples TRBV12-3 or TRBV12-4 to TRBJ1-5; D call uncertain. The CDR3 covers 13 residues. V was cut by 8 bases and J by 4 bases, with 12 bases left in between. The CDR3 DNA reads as TGTGCCAGCTCCCCGGGATATAATCAGCCCCAGCATTTT. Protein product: CASSPGYNQPQHF.